This T cell receptor (beta chain) was found in a study of identical twins. TCRdb re-derived calls from the 5' RACE reads in MiXCR, one entry per CDR3 protein. The data contain 1.5 million to 2 million distinct CDR3 sequences, about 32% of them seen just once; the ten biggest clones take up more than 0.25%. Donors uniformly comprised healthy Caucasians. Germline CDR1 reads DFQATT; CDR2 reads SNEGSKA (reference sequence). The J segment lost 4 bases and the V segment lost 3 bases, leaving 8 bases of the junction unmatched. The CDR3 runs to 15 residues. Material for sequencing was cord blood. This TCR was sampled from a newborn girl in good health. V and J are TRBV20-1 and TRBJ2-1, with TRBD2 matching 8 bases. In DNA form, the CDR3 reads TGCAGTGCTAGGTCAAGCGGGGGATTATACAATGAGCAGTTCTTC. Translation: CSARSSGGLYNEQFF.